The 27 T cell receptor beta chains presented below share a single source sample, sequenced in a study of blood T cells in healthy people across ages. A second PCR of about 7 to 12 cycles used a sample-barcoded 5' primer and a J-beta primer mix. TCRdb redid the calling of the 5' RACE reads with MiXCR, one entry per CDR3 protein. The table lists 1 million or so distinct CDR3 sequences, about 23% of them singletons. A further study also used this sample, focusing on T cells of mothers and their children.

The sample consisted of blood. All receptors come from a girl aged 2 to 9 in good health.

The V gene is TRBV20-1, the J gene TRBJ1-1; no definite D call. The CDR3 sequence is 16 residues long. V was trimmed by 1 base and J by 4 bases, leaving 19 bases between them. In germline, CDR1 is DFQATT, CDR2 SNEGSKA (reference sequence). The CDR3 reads CSARGPGQSLSTEAFF. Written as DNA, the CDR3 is TGCAGTGCTAGAGGTCCCGGGCAGAGCCTTTCCACTGAAGCTTTCTTT.

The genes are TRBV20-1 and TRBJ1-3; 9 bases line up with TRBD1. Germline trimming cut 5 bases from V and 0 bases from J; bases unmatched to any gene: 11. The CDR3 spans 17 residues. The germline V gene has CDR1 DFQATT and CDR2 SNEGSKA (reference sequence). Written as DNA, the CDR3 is TGCAGTGCTGCCGGATTGGGACAGGGAGGCTCTGGAAACACCATATATTTT. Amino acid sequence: CSAAGLGQGGSGNTIYF.

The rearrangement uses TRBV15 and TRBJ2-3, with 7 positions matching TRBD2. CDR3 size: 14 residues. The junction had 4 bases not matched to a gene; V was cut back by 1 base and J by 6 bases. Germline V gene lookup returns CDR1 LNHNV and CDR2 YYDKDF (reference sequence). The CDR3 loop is CATSRGTSYDTQYF. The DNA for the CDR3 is TGTGCCACCAGCAGAGGGACTAGTTATGATACGCAGTATTTT.

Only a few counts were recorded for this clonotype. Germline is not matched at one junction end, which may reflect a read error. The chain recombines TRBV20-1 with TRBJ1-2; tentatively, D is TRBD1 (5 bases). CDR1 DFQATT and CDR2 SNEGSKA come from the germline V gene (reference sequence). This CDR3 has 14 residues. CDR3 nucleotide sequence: TGCAGTGCTAGGCTGCAGGGAGGCCCTTATGGCTACGCCTTC. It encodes CSARLQGGPYGYAF.

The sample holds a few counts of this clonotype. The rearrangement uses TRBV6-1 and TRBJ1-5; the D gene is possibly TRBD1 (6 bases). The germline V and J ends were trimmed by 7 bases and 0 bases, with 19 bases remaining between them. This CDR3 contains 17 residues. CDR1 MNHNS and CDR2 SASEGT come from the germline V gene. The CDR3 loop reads CASKSRGGDSSNQPQHF. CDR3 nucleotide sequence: TGTGCCAGCAAGTCAAGAGGGGGAGACTCTAGCAATCAGCCCCAGCATTTT.

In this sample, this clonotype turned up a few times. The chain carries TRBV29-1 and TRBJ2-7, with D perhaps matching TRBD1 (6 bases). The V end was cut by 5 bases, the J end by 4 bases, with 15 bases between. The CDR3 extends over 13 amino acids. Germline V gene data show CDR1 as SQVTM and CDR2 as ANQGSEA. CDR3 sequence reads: CSVRAGDLYEQYF. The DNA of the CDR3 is TGCAGCGTTCGGGCAGGGGATCTTTACGAGCAGTACTTC.

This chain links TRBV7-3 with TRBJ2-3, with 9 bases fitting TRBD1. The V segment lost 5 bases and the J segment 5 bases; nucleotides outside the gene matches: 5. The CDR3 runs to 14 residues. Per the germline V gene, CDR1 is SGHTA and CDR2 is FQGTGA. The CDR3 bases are TGTGCCAGCAGCGTACAGGGGGCACAAGATACGCAGTATTTT. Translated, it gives CASSVQGAQDTQYF.

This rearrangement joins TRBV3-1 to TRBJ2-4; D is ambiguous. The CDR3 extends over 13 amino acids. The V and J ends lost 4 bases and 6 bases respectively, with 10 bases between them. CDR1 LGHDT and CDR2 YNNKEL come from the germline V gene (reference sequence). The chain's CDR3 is CASSRTDRNIQYF. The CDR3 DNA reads TGTGCCAGCAGCCGCACCGACCGAAACATTCAGTACTTC.

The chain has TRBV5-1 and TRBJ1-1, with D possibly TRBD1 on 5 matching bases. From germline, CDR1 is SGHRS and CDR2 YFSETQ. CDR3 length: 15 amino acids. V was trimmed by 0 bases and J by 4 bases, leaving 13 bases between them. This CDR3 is CASSLDANGGTEAFF. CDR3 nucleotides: TGCGCCAGCAGCTTGGATGCCAACGGGGGCACTGAAGCTTTCTTT. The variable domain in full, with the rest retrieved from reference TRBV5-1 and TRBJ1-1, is KAGVTQTPRYLIKTRGQQVTLSCSPISGHRSVSWYQQTPGQGLQFLFEYFSETQRNKGNFPGRFSGRQFSNSRSEMNVSTLELGDSALYLCASSLDANGGTEAFFGQGTRLTVV.

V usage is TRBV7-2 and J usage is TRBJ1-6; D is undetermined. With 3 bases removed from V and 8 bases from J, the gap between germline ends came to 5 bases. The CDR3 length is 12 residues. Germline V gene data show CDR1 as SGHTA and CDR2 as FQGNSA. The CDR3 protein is CASSLWYSPLHF. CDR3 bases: TGTGCCAGCAGCTTGTGGTATTCACCCCTCCACTTT.

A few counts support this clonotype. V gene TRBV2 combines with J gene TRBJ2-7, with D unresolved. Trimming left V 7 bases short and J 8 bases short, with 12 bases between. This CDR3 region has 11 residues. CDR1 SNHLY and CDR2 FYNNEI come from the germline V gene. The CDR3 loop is CASKSGPQQYF. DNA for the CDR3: TGTGCCAGCAAGTCGGGTCCACAGCAGTACTTC.

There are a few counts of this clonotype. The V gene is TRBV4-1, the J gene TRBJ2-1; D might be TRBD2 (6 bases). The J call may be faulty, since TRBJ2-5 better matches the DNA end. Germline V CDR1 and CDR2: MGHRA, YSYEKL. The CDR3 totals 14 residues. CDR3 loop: CASSQEEGMETQYF. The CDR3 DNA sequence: TGCGCCAGCAGCCAAGAGGAGGGTATGGAGACCCAGTACTTC.

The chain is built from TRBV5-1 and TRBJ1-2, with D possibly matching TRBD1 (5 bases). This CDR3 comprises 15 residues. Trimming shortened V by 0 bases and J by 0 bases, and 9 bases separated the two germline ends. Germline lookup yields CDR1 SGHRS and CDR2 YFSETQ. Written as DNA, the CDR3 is TGCGCCAGCAGCTTGGGGGGGACGTCTAACTATGGCTACACCTTC. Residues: CASSLGGTSNYGYTF.

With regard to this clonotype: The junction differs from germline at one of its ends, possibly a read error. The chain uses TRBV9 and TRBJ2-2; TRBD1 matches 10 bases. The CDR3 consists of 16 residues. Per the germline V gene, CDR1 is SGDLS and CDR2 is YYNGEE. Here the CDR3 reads CAGSDPRTGGTGELFF. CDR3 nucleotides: TGTGCCGGCAGCGACCCTCGGACAGGGGGCACCGGGGAGCTGTTTTTT.

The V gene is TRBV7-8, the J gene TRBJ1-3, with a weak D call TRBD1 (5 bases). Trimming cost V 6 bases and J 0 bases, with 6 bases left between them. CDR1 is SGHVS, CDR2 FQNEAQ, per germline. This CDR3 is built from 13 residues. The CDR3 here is CASRGGSGNTIYF. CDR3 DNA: TGTGCCAGCAGGGGGGGCTCTGGAAACACCATATATTTT.

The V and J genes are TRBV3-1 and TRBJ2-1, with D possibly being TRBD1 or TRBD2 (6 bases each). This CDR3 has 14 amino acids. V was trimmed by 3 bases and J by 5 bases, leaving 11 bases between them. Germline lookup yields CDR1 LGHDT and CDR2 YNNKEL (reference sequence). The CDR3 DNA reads TGTGCCAGCAGCCACGGTGGGGGGCACAATGAGCAGTTCTTC. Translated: CASSHGGGHNEQFF.

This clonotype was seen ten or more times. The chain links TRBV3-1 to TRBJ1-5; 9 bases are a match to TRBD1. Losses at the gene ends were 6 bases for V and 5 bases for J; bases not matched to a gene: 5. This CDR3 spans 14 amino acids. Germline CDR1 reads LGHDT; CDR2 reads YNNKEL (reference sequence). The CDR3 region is CASSSGTGYQPQHF. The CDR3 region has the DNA TGTGCCAGCAGTTCCGGGACAGGGTATCAGCCCCAGCATTTT.

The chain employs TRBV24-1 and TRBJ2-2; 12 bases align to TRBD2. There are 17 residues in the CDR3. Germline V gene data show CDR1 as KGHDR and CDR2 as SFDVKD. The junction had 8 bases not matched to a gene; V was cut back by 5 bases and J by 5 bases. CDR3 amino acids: CATSALGLAGRTGELFF. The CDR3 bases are TGTGCCACCAGTGCCCTAGGACTAGCGGGGAGGACCGGGGAGCTGTTTTTT.

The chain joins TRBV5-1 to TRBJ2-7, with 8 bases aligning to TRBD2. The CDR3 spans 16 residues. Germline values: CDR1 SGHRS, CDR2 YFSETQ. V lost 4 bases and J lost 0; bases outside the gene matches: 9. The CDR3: CASSTGLAPSSYEQYF. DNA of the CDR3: TGCGCCAGCAGCACCGGACTAGCACCCAGCTCCTACGAGCAGTACTTC.

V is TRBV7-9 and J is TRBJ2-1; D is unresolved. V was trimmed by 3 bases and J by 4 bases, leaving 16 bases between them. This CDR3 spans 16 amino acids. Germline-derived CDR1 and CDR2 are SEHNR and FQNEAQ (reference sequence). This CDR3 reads CASSFISQAGYNEQFF. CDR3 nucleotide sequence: TGTGCCAGCAGCTTTATTTCTCAGGCCGGTTACAATGAGCAGTTCTTC.

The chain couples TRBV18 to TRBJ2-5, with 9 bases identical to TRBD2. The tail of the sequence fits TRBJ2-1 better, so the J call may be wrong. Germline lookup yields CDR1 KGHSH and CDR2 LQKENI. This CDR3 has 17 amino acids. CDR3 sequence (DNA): TGTGCCAGCTCACCTCTGACCCTCGGGACTAGCTCCAATGAGCAGTTCTTC. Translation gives CASSPLTLGTSSNEQFF.

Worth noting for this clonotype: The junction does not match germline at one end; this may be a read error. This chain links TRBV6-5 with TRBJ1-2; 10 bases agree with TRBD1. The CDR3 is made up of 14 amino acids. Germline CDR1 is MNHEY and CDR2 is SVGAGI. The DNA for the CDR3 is TGCGCCAGCAGTTACGGAGGGGACAGGGGAGGCTACACCTTC. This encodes CASSYGGDRGGYTF.

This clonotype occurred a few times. CDR3 nucleotides: TGTGCCAGCAGTTCCCCGGGGTGGTTAGCTTTCTTT. Protein sequence: CASSSPGWLAFF. The chain carries TRBV12-3 or TRBV12-4 and TRBJ1-1; no definite D call. The V and J ends lost 4 bases and 10 bases respectively, with 13 bases between them. The CDR3 spans 12 residues.

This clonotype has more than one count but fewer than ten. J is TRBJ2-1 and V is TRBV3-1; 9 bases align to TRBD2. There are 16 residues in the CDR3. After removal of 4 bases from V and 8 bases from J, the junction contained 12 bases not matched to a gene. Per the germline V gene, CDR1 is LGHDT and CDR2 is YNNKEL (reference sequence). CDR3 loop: CASSPKAGERGDEQFF. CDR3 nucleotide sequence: TGTGCCAGCAGCCCCAAGGCGGGAGAGCGGGGGGATGAGCAGTTCTTC.

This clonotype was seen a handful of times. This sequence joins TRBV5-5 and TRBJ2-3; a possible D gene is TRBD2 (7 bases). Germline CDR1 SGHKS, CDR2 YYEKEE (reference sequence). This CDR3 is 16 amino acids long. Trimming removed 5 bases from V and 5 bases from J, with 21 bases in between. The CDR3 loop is CASREGGYRREDTQYF. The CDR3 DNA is TGTGCCAGCAGGGAGGGGGGGTACCGCCGTGAAGATACGCAGTATTTT.

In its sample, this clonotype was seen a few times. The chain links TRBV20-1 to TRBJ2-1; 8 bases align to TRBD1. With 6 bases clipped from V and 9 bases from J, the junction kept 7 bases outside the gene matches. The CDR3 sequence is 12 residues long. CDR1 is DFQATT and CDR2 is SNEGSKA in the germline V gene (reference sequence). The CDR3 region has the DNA TGCAGTGCCCGGGACAGGAGTTTTGAGCAGTTCTTC. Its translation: CSARDRSFEQFF.

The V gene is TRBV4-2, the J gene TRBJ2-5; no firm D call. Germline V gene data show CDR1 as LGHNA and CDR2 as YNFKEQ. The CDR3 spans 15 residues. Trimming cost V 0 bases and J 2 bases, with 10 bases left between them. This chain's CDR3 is CASSQERAAQETQYF. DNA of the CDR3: TGTGCCAGCAGCCAAGAAAGGGCAGCTCAAGAGACCCAGTACTTC.